This entry lists 22 T cell receptor beta chains sequenced from one sample in a study of T cells in women clearing cervical HPV infection. The table came from immunoSEQ multiplex PCR; TCRdb's copy has only in-frame clones and leaves some out. Found here are under 50,000 clones; the top ten clones hold about 5.8%. Material: blood buffy coat. The receptors originated from a woman aged 18-70 years with a cervical HPV16 infection that either progressed to CIN3+ or cleared (not recorded which).

Worth noting for this clone: The CDR3 end is not reached by the read, which stops 3 residues before it; the germline J gene fills it in. The chain has TRBV19 and TRBJ2-7, with 7 bases that match TRBD1. V gave up 1 base and J gave up 6 bases; unmatched junction bases: 3. CDR3 length: 13 amino acids. Germline V gene data show CDR1 as LNHDA and CDR2 as SQIVND (reference sequence). The CDR3 bases that were read are TGTGCCAGTAGTATAGGCACAGGGGTCGAG. Translation: CASSIGTGVE. The complete CDR3 protein is CASSIGTGVEQYF.

For this clone: The read finishes 3 residues shy of the CDR3 end, and the germline J gene is used to complete it. The V gene is TRBV6-1, the J gene TRBJ1-1; no definite D call. From germline, CDR1 is MNHNS and CDR2 SASEGT. This CDR3 region has 15 residues. V dropped 2 bases and J dropped 0 bases, with 10 bases sitting between them. Partial CDR3 DNA: TGTGCCAGCAGTGAACCTAGACTACTGAACACTGAA. This encodes CASSEPRLLNTE. The full CDR3 reads CASSEPRLLNTEAFF.

Of note for this clone: The DNA ends 3 residues before the CDR3 does, and the rest of the CDR3 is filled in from the germline J gene. The rearrangement links TRBV18 to TRBJ2-3; the match to TRBD2 covers 11 bases. Per germline, CDR1 KGHSH and CDR2 LQKENI. The CDR3 covers 15 residues. Unmatched junction bases numbered 2, after V lost 5 bases and J lost 1 base. CDR3 in amino acids: CASSSLAGGTDTQYF. The CDR3 bases that were read are TGTGCCAGCTCATCACTAGCGGGAGGCACAGATACG.

With regard to this clone: The read gets to within 3 residues of the CDR3 end, and the germline J gene fills in the rest. The chain is built from TRBV7-6 and TRBJ2-1; the match to TRBD2 covers 14 bases. In germline, CDR1 is SGHVS, CDR2 FNYEAQ. Trimming at V came to 4 bases and at J to 9 bases, leaving 5 bases not matched to a gene. CDR3 length equals 15 residues. CDR3 DNA (partial): TGTGCCAGCAGCTATTCCGGGACTAGCGGGAGTGAG. It yields the protein CASSYSGTSGSE. Given in full, the CDR3 is CASSYSGTSGSEQFF.

About this clone itself: With the read ending 3 residues before the CDR3 end, the germline J gene is used to fill in that end. V is TRBV9 and J is TRBJ2-2; D call uncertain. V was clipped by 0 bases and J by 6 bases, with 9 bases between them. Germline V gene lookup returns CDR1 SGDLS and CDR2 YYNGEE. The CDR3 extends over 14 amino acids. The CDR3 sequence: CASSVDLNAGELFF. CDR3 DNA, as far as it was read: TGTGCCAGCAGCGTAGATCTAAATGCCGGGGAG.

Note on this clone: The read stops 3 residues short of the end of the CDR3; the missing end is completed from the germline J gene. This chain connects TRBV7-9 to TRBJ2-7; D is perhaps TRBD2 (6 bases). V lost 8 bases, J lost 0 bases, and 11 bases lay in between. Germline CDR1 is SEHNR and CDR2 is FQNEAQ (reference sequence). The CDR3 is 13 residues long. The CDR3 DNA, read in part, is TGTGCCAGCGGCCGGGGGAGCTCCTACGAG. Protein product: CASGRGSSYE. The whole CDR3 protein is CASGRGSSYEQYF.

On this clone itself: The CDR3 goes on 3 residues after the read ends, and that part is filled in from the germline J gene. The V call is TRBV7-6, the J call TRBJ1-1, with 7 bases identical to TRBD1. Germline CDR1 reads SGHVS; CDR2 reads FNYEAQ. The J segment lost 1 base and the V segment lost 8 bases, leaving 4 bases of the junction unmatched. CDR3 length: 13 residues. Incomplete CDR3 DNA: TGTGCCAGCGCGAGGGGGCAGAACACTGAA. Amino acid sequence: CASARGQNTE. The complete CDR3 protein is CASARGQNTEAFF.

Note on this clone: The read falls 3 residues short of the CDR3 end, and the missing part is taken from the germline J gene. This chain joins TRBV30 and TRBJ2-7; TRBD2 agrees at 7 bases. After removal of 2 bases from V and 3 bases from J, the junction contained 7 bases not matched to a gene. CDR3 size: 14 residues. Germline lookup yields CDR1 GTSNPN and CDR2 SVGIG (reference sequence). CDR3 residues: CAWSKGLADYEQYF. CDR3 bases read: TGTGCCTGGAGTAAAGGGCTAGCGGACTACGAG. Full variable domain (missing parts from reference TRBV30 and TRBJ2-7): SQTIHQWPATLVQPVGSPLSLECTVEGTSNPNLYWYRQAAGRGLQLLFYSVGIGQISSEVPQNLSASRPQDRQFILSSKKLLLSDSGFYLCAWSKGLADYEQYFGPGTRLTVT.

About this clone: The sequenced fragment ends 3 residues before the CDR3 boundary, so the rest is inferred from the germline J gene. The rearrangement links TRBV7-3 to TRBJ2-2, with TRBD1 as a possible D gene (6 bases). The CDR3 runs 15 residues. Germline CDR1 SGHTA, CDR2 FQGTGA. The CDR3 DNA, read in part, is TGTGCCAGCAGCTTATGGGGCAGGGGAAATTCACCG. Translating it yields CASSLWGRGNSP. The full CDR3 protein is CASSLWGRGNSPLFF.

Concerning this clone: The CDR3 end lies 3 residues beyond the end of the read and is filled in from the germline J gene. J is TRBJ2-3 and V is TRBV20-1, with 9 bases fitting TRBD1. Germline CDR1 and CDR2: DFQATT and SNEGSKA (reference sequence). The CDR3 extends over 13 amino acids. The CDR3 is CSASRQGEETQYF. The CDR3 DNA, read in part, is TGCAGTGCTAGCAGACAGGGGGAAGAGACG.

The CDR3 sequence: CATSDSEAPNYEQYF. The sequenced part of the CDR3 DNA is TGTGCCACCAGTGATTCAGAGGCCCCCAACTACGAG. This rearrangement joins TRBV24-1 to TRBJ2-7; D is unresolved. Coverage ceases 3 residues before the CDR3 finishes, and the germline J gene fills in the end. CDR1 and CDR2 (germline): KGHDR, SFDVKD. V was clipped by 2 bases and J by 3 bases, with 13 bases between them. CDR3 length: 15 residues.

CDR3 protein: CASSAREVGSYDYTF. The CDR3 bases that were read are TGTGCCAGCAGCGCGCGGGAGGTTGGATCCTACGAC. The chain combines TRBV7-9 with TRBJ1-2; D gene ambiguous. The read stops 3 residues short of the end of the CDR3; the missing end is completed from the germline J gene. This CDR3 spans 15 amino acids. CDR1 is SEHNR, CDR2 FQNEAQ, per germline (reference sequence). The full variable domain, in which reference TRBV7-9 and TRBJ1-2 provide the parts outside the CDR3, is DTGVSQNPRHKITKRGQNVTFRCDPISEHNRLYWYRQTLGQGPEFLTYFQNEAQLEKSRLLSDRFSAERPKGSFSTLEIQRTEQGDSAMYLCASSAREVGSYDYTFGSGTRLTVV.

Of note for this clone: Coverage ceases 3 residues before the CDR3 finishes, and the germline J gene fills in the end. The chain uses TRBV7-2 and TRBJ1-2, with D hard to call. The CDR3 is 13 amino acids. Germline V CDR1 and CDR2: SGHTA, FQGNSA. CDR3 DNA (partial): TGTGCCAGCAGCCCATATAGCGCAGACGAC. This codes for CASSPYSADD. The complete CDR3 reads CASSPYSADDYTF.

In terms of frequency, this clone is medium-sized. The read ends 3 residues shy of where the CDR3 ends; the end is completed using the germline J gene. The chain employs TRBV18 and TRBJ1-2; D remains unclear. Per germline, CDR1 KGHSH and CDR2 LQKENI. With 4 bases removed from V and 5 bases from J, the gap between germline ends came to 17 bases. The CDR3 is made up of 15 amino acids. This CDR3 is CASSLSRQFEYGYTF. The sequenced part of the CDR3 DNA is TGTGCCAGCTCACTGTCTAGGCAGTTCGAGTATGGC.

In regard to this clone: The CDR3 end is not reached by the read, which stops 3 residues before it; the germline J gene fills it in. V and J are TRBV20-1 and TRBJ1-3, with 7 bases identical to TRBD1. V lost 5 bases to trimming and J lost 0 bases; unmatched junction nucleotides: 4. Germline V CDR1 and CDR2: DFQATT, SNEGSKA (reference sequence). This CDR3 is built from 14 residues. The CDR3 bases that were read are TGCAGTGCTGGACAGGTCATCTCTGGAAACACC. Its protein is CSAGQVISGNT. The CDR3 in its entirety is CSAGQVISGNTIYF.

The CDR3 bases that were read are TGTGCCAGCAGCTCCAGGTTGAACACTGAA. It codes for CASSSRLNTE. The full CDR3 sequence reads CASSSRLNTEAFF. The V gene is TRBV5-4, the J gene TRBJ1-1; D gene ambiguous. The CDR3 is cut off 3 residues early in the read; its end comes from the germline J gene. Per germline, CDR1 SGHNT and CDR2 YYREEE (reference sequence). V lost 3 bases and J lost 0, with 6 bases in between. CDR3 length: 13 residues.

Worth noting for this clone: The observed sequence ends 3 residues before the CDR3 terminus, with the missing tail filled in from the germline J gene. The chain recombines TRBV2 with TRBJ1-1, with 10 bases that match TRBD1. CDR1 is SNHLY and CDR2 is FYNNEI in the germline V gene. The CDR3 extends over 15 amino acids. V gave up 5 bases and J gave up 6 bases; unmatched junction bases: 9. The sequenced CDR3 bases are TGTGCCAGCAGTTCCCGAGACAGGGGGCTTTCTGAA. Its translation is CASSSRDRGLSE. The whole CDR3 reads CASSSRDRGLSEAFF.

Remarks on this clone: The CDR3 extends 3 residues past the end of the read, so its final part is completed from the germline J gene. The chain links TRBV20-1 to TRBJ2-7, with D unresolved. CDR1 and CDR2 from the germline V gene are DFQATT and SNEGSKA (reference sequence). Trimming pared 0 bases from V and 2 bases from J, leaving 14 bases between. This CDR3 comprises 15 residues. This chain's CDR3 is CSARDVKGNPYEQYF. The part of the CDR3 DNA that was read is TGCAGTGCTAGAGATGTTAAGGGTAACCCCTACGAG.

With regard to this clone: The read halts 3 residues ahead of the CDR3 end, with the missing end drawn from the germline J gene. The chain employs TRBV19 and TRBJ2-2, with D possibly TRBD1 on 6 matching bases. The CDR3 covers 16 residues. Germline values: CDR1 LNHDA, CDR2 SQIVND (reference sequence). V was trimmed by 4 bases and J by 0 bases, leaving 12 bases between them. The covered CDR3 bases are TGTGCCAGTAGTACCCGGGCAGGGGCGAACACCGGGGAG. This encodes CASSTRAGANTGE. The full CDR3 protein is CASSTRAGANTGELFF.

Notes on this clone: The read finishes 3 residues shy of the CDR3 end, and the germline J gene is used to complete it. The V and J genes are TRBV5-8 and TRBJ2-3, with 7 positions matching TRBD1. The germline V gene has CDR1 SGHTS and CDR2 YDEGEE. V was pared by 4 bases and J by 7 bases, with 3 bases of the junction left unmatched. The CDR3 covers 12 residues. The CDR3 sequence: CASSVGQYTQYF. The covered CDR3 bases are TGTGCCAGCAGCGTGGGACAGTATACG.

Details on this clone: The sequence runs out 3 residues before the end of the CDR3; the remainder is reconstructed from the germline J gene. The V gene is TRBV5-5, the J gene TRBJ2-1; D call uncertain. The germline gives CDR1 SGHKS, CDR2 YYEKEE (reference sequence). Trimming stripped 7 bases from V and 5 bases from J, with 16 bases between. CDR3 length: 14 residues. CDR3 protein: CASSGQTLNNEQFF. The covered CDR3 bases are TGTGCCAGCTCCGGTCAGACACTCAACAATGAG.

As to this clone: The junction and the germline gene differ at one end; a read error may be behind it. The read ends 3 residues early relative to the CDR3; the germline J gene fills the gap. Other DNA sequences from this sample encode an identical CDR3 as well. The chain joins TRBV2 to TRBJ1-3; 9 bases fit TRBD1. Germline CDR1 SNHLY, CDR2 FYNNEI. The CDR3 extends over 14 amino acids. The DNA read from the CDR3 is TGTGCCAGCAGGGGACAGGGTCGCGGAAACACG. Amino acid sequence: CASRGQGRGNT. The CDR3, in full, reads CASRGQGRGNTIYF. Filled out from reference TRBV2 and TRBJ1-3, the complete variable domain reads EPEVTQTPSHQVTQMGQEVILRCVPISNHLYFYWYRQILGQKVEFLVSFYNNEISEKSEIFDDQFSVERPDGSNFTLKIRSTKLEDSAMYFCASRGQGRGNTIYFGEGSWLTVV.